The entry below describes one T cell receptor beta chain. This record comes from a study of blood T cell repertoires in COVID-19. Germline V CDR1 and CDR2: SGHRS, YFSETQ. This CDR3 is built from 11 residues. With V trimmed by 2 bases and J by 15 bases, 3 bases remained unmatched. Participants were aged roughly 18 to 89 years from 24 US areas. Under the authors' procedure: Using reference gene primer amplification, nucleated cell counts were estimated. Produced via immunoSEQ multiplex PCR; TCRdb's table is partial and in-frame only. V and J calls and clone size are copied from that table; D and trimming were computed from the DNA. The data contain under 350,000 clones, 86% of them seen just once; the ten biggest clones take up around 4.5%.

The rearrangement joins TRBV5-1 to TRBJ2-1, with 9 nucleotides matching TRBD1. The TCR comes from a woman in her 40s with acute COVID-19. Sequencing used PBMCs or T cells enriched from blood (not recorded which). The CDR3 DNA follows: TGCGCCAGCAGCTTTTGGGACAGGGTGTTCTTC. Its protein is CASSFWDRVFF.